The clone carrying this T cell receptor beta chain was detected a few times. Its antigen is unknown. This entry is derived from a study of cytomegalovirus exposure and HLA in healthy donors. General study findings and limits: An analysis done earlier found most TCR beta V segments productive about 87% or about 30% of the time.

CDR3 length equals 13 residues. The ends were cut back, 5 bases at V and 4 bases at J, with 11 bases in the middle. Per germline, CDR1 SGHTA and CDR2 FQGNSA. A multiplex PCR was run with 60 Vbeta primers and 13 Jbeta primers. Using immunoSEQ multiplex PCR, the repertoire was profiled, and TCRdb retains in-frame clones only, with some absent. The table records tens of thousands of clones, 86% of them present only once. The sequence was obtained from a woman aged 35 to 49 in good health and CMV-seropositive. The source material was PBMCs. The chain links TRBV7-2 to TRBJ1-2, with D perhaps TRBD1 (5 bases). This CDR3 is CASSLDILYGYTF. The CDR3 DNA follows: TGTGCCAGCAGCCTGGACATCCTCTATGGCTACACCTTC.